A selection of T cell receptor beta chains follows, all from one sample in a study of blood T cell repertoires in COVID-19. Method: immunoSEQ multiplex PCR; TCRdb's copy keeps in-frame clones and lacks some. The sample carries approximately 210,000 clones, roughly 90% recorded once. Sequencing was performed on peripheral blood. The receptors were gathered from a woman in her 70s with acute or convalescent COVID-19. CDR3s include the opening cysteine and the closing phenylalanine or tryptophan. D genes are given only for firm matches. Expanded clones are given a class, and other clones once, few, many or no size at all.

j_call d_call clone_size cdr3_length v_call cdr3_aa cdr3_nt
TRBJ2-7 TRBD2 - 15 TRBV19 CASSIPGLASHEQYF TGTGCCAGTAGTATACCGGGACTAGCTAGCCACGAGCAGTACTTC
TRBJ2-2 - - 14 TRBV11-3 CASSLGGNTGELFF TGTGCCAGCAGCTTAGGAGGAAACACCGGGGAGCTGTTTTTT
TRBJ2-5 TRBD1 - 15 TRBV6-6 CASSYARTGGETQYF TGTGCCAGCAGTTACGCGCGGACAGGGGGAGAGACCCAGTACTTC
TRBJ2-2 - - 13 TRBV7-2 CASSPLGSRGAVF TGTGCCAGCAGCCCACTCGGAAGCCGGGGAGCTGTTTTT
TRBJ1-3 - - 16 TRBV5-1 CASSLGLIPGGNTIYF TGCGCCAGCAGCTTGGGGCTGATTCCGGGGGGAAACACCATATATTTT
TRBJ2-1 TRBD2 - 15 TRBV5-1 CASSYLAGVQNEQFF TGCGCCAGCAGCTATCTAGCGGGAGTACAAAATGAGCAGTTCTTC
TRBJ2-3 - - 11 TRBV5-1 CASNREDTQYF TGCGCCAGCAACAGGGAAGATACGCAGTATTTT
TRBJ1-1 - - 17 TRBV7-3 CASSLRSSGRMNTEAFF TGTGCCAGCAGCTTACGATCATCCGGGAGAATGAACACTGAAGCTTTCTTT
TRBJ2-7 TRBD2 - 15 TRBV28 CASSTPSGGVYEQYF TGTGCCAGCAGTACCCCTAGCGGAGGAGTCTACGAGCAGTACTTC
TRBJ2-1 TRBD2 - 15 TRBV7-2 CASSLRAGGINEQFF TGTGCCAGCAGCTTGAGGGCGGGAGGGATCAATGAGCAGTTCTTC
TRBJ1-2 TRBD1 - 15 TRBV5-1 CASRPTPGQGYGYTF TGCGCCAGCAGACCCACACCGGGACAGGGCTATGGCTACACCTTC
TRBJ1-1 TRBD1 - 16 TRBV28 CASSLSLHRGNTEAFF TGTGCCAGCAGTTTGTCCCTCCACAGGGGGAACACTGAAGCTTTCTTT
TRBJ2-7 - - 13 TRBV14 CASSKTTSTEQYF TGTGCCAGCAGCAAGACAACTTCTACCGAGCAGTACTTC
TRBJ1-4 TRBD1 - 17 TRBV19 CASSQPIRQGRNEKLFF TGTGCCAGTAGTCAACCCATTCGACAGGGGAGAAATGAAAAACTGTTTTTT
TRBJ1-4 - - 14 TRBV5-1 CASSLGGRNEKLFF TGCGCCAGCAGCTTGGGGGGGAGGAATGAAAAACTGTTTTTT
TRBJ2-1 - - 12 TRBV7-3 CASSPDSNEQFF TGTGCCAGCAGCCCTGACAGCAATGAGCAGTTCTTC
TRBJ1-5 - - 14 TRBV2 CASSVQALNQPQHF TGTGCCAGCAGTGTTCAGGCTTTGAATCAGCCCCAGCATTTT
TRBJ2-2 TRBD2 - 16 TRBV18 CASSTRGGPNTGELFF TGTGCCAGCTCGACTCGCGGGGGGCCGAACACCGGGGAGCTGTTTTTT
TRBJ2-7 TRBD1 few 17 TRBV28 CASRLLPGQGSSYEQYF TGTGCCAGCAGGCTTCTTCCGGGACAGGGCAGCTCCTACGAGCAGTACTTC
TRBJ1-3 TRBD1 - 16 TRBV27 CASRALRGQGGNTIYF TGTGCCAGCAGGGCTCTTAGGGGGCAAGGTGGAAACACCATATATTTT
TRBJ2-7 - - 12 TRBV5-5 CASKRDNYEQYF TGTGCCAGCAAGAGAGATAACTACGAGCAGTACTTC
TRBJ2-6 - - 13 TRBV2 CASSDSGANVLTF TGTGCTTCGAGCGATTCTGGGGCCAACGTCCTGACTTTC
TRBJ2-5 TRBD2 - 15 TRBV7-2 CASSSTSAGRETQYF TGTGCCAGCAGTTCCACTAGCGCCGGAAGGGAGACCCAGTACTTC
TRBJ2-1 TRBD2 - 15 TRBV6-2/TRBV6-3 CASTPSGRAYNEQFF TGTGCCAGCACCCCTAGCGGGAGGGCCTACAATGAGCAGTTCTTC